The entry that follows covers one T cell receptor beta chain sequence. No antigen is known for it. This sample is drawn from a study of monozygotic twins with inflammatory bowel disease. General study points: Treatment differences in immunosuppression may have added variability to the repertoires of patients. Healthy co-twins had higher TCRbeta inverse Simpson diversity than their IBD twins. In the analysis, different T cell subtypes could not be told apart.

TCRdb reprocessed the 5' RACE reads and stores each CDR3 protein as one record, lacking DNA. The clone table shows 400,000 to 500,000 distinct CDR3 sequences, with the ten largest holding about 2.3%. The CDR3 length is 16 residues. CDR1 and CDR2 from the germline V gene are SGHTA and FQGNSA. The chain recombines TRBV7-2 with TRBJ1-1; absent DNA, TCRdb's TRBD1 call cannot be checked. Sequencing input: blood. This clonotype originated in a human donor with ulcerative colitis or Crohn's disease, or a healthy co-twin of an affected twin (not recorded which). The CDR3 region is CASSLGVGQGNTEAFF.